The rows below give T cell receptor beta chains drawn from one sample of a study of regulatory T cells in long-lasting Graves disease. TCRdb ran MiXCR on the multiplex PCR reads and lists one entry per CDR3 protein. The sample has hundreds of thousands of distinct CDR3 sequences, around 23% seen once. The material was peripheral blood mononuclear cells (PBMCs), obtained when the disease was refractory, from a patient treated with antithyroid drugs. These receptors were taken from a female donor with Graves disease. Both conserved end residues are part of each CDR3. Each record gives: D gene, clone size, V gene, J gene, CDR3 protein, CDR3 DNA. D genes are given only for firm matches. Size is omitted from some rows. Given values are once, few, many or a class for expanded clones.

-	many	TRBV2	TRBJ2-7	CASSEEQGGTYEQYF	TGTGCCAGCAGTGAAGAACAGGGTGGGACCTACGAGCAGTACTTC
-	few	TRBV30	TRBJ2-7	CAWSVGAGVSYEQYF	TGTGCCTGGAGTGTAGGGGCAGGGGTCTCCTACGAGCAGTACTTC
-	-	TRBV5-4	TRBJ1-2	CASSLLGLLNYGYTF	TGTGCCAGCAGCTTATTGGGACTGCTTAACTATGGCTACACCTTC
TRBD2	-	TRBV20-1	TRBJ2-5	CSATSSGRAVSETQYF	TGCAGTGCCACTTCTAGCGGGAGGGCCGTATCGGAGACCCAGTACTTC
TRBD1	-	TRBV19	TRBJ1-5	CASSNHRDRGSGNQPQHF	TGTGCCAGTAGTAACCACCGGGACAGGGGATCGGGCAATCAGCCCCAGCATTTT
-	-	TRBV12-3/TRBV12-4	TRBJ1-3	CASSNHEHKFGNTIYF	TGTGCCAGCAGCAATCACGAGCACAAATTCGGAAACACCATATATTTT
-	-	TRBV9	TRBJ2-5	CASSVSGMGETQYF	TGTGCCAGCAGCGTTTCAGGGATGGGCGAGACCCAGTACTTC
-	few	TRBV19	TRBJ1-5	CASSIGAHQPQHF	TGTGCCAGTAGTATAGGTGCCCATCAGCCCCAGCATTTT
-	few	TRBV7-9	TRBJ1-1	CASSFGPLHFF	TGTGCCAGCAGCTTTGGACCCCTCCATTTCTTT
-	-	TRBV12-3/TRBV12-4	TRBJ2-7	CASSQGGGADEQYF	TGTGCCAGCAGTCAGGGGGGCGGGGCGGACGAGCAGTACTTC
-	-	TRBV19	TRBJ2-4	CASKGTAKNIQYF	TGTGCCAGTAAGGGGACGGCCAAAAACATTCAGTACTTC
-	many	TRBV6-1	TRBJ2-5	CASSEAARALDKAPQYF	TGTGCCAGCAGTGAAGCCGCCAGGGCCCTAGACAAGGCCCCCCAGTACTTC
-	few	TRBV5-8	TRBJ2-7	CASSLGTNPSYEQYF	TGTGCCAGCAGCTTAGGGACAAACCCTTCCTACGAGCAGTACTTC
TRBD2	many	TRBV6-1	TRBJ2-6	CASSGLAGGSGANVLTF	TGTGCCAGCAGCGGACTAGCGGGAGGCTCTGGGGCCAACGTCCTGACTTTC
-	few	TRBV30	TRBJ2-6	CAWSRSSGANVLTF	TGTGCCTGGAGTCGCAGCTCTGGGGCCAACGTCCTGACTTTC
TRBD2	few	TRBV12-3/TRBV12-4	TRBJ2-5	CTSSLAVGGPKETQYF	TGTACCAGCAGTTTAGCGGTGGGAGGGCCGAAAGAGACCCAGTACTTC
-	many	TRBV2	TRBJ1-3	CASTNRGTGNTIYF	TGTGCCAGCACCAACCGAGGGACTGGAAACACCATATATTTT
-	few	TRBV6-2/TRBV6-3	TRBJ2-7	CASSYSGSSFAYEQYF	TGTGCCAGCAGTTACTCGGGTAGCAGCTTTGCCTACGAGCAGTACTTC
-	many	TRBV2	TRBJ1-6	CASSEASGANLHF	TGTGCCAGCAGTGAGGCTTCGGGCGCTAACCTCCACTTT
-	-	TRBV4-1	TRBJ1-1	CASSQESWTEAFF	TGCGCCAGCAGCCAAGAGTCGTGGACTGAAGCTTTCTTT
-	-	TRBV4-1	TRBJ1-5	CASSPLAEGAGKPQHF	TGCGCCAGCAGCCCCCTTGCAGAAGGGGCGGGGAAGCCCCAGCATTTT
-	few	TRBV20-1	TRBJ2-2	CSARASSQGGGELFF	TGCAGTGCTAGAGCAAGTTCACAGGGAGGCGGGGAGCTGTTTTTT
TRBD1	-	TRBV6-1	TRBJ2-2	CASSSPWDRGFYLEHGELFF	TGTGCCAGCAGCTCTCCCTGGGACAGGGGATTTTATCTTGAGCACGGGGAGCTGTTTTTT
TRBD1	few	TRBV25-1	TRBJ1-1	CASTSGTGGGGAFF	TGTGCCAGCACCTCCGGGACAGGGGGCGGTGGAGCTTTCTTT
-	many	TRBV5-5	TRBJ2-7	CASSLGLSQASYEQCF	TGTGCCAGCAGCTTGGGATTAAGCCAAGCGTCCTACGAGCAGTGCTTC
-	many	TRBV6-5	TRBJ2-7	CASSFGRITYEQYF	TGTGCCAGCAGTTTCGGACGGATAACCTACGAGCAGTACTTC
-	many	TRBV27	TRBJ1-1	CASSLGWNTEAFF	TGTGCCAGCAGTTTAGGGTGGAACACTGAAGCTTTCTTT
-	many	TRBV19	TRBJ1-5	CASSTGFGQPQHF	TGTGCCAGTAGTACAGGGTTTGGTCAGCCCCAGCATTTT
-	many	TRBV28	TRBJ2-2	CASSLGGRRNTGELFF	TGTGCCAGCAGTTTAGGCGGGCGCCGAAACACCGGGGAGCTGTTTTTT
-	many	TRBV3-1	TRBJ2-6	CASSQDGTSGANVLTF	TGTGCCAGCAGCCAAGATGGGACCTCTGGGGCCAACGTCCTGACTTTC
TRBD2	many	TRBV28	TRBJ2-5	CASSSGLAYQETQYF	TGTGCCAGCAGCTCGGGACTAGCTTATCAAGAGACCCAGTACTTC
TRBD1	few	TRBV5-1	TRBJ2-7	CASSLEGALGEQYF	TGCGCCAGCAGCTTGGAGGGGGCTCTGGGCGAGCAGTACTTC
TRBD1	many	TRBV28	TRBJ1-4	CASSSGQGGLEKLFF	TGTGCCAGCAGTTCGGGACAGGGTGGGTTAGAAAAACTGTTTTTT
-	-	TRBV4-1	TRBJ2-1	CASSQGGPHSYNEQFF	TGCGCCAGCAGCCAAGGGGGACCCCACTCCTACAATGAGCAGTTCTTC
-	-	TRBV20-1	TRBJ1-5	CSARDPRDDQPQHF	TGCAGTGCTAGAGATCCCAGGGACGATCAGCCCCAGCATTTT
TRBD2	few	TRBV10-3	TRBJ2-1	CAISGSWTSGENNEQFF	TGTGCCATCAGTGGTAGCTGGACTAGCGGAGAAAACAATGAGCAGTTCTTC
-	-	TRBV10-1	TRBJ2-7	CASSPMTEHEQYF	TGCGCCAGCAGCCCCATGACTGAGCACGAGCAGTACTTC
TRBD2	few	TRBV5-5	TRBJ2-5	CASSLTGLAGVAGTQYF	TGTGCCAGCAGCCTAACCGGACTAGCGGGAGTAGCTGGGACCCAGTACTTC
-	many	TRBV6-1	TRBJ1-2	CASSPRDSPPYGYTF	TGTGCCAGCAGCCCCCGTGATAGCCCTCCCTATGGCTACACCTTC
TRBD1	few	TRBV5-6	TRBJ2-7	CASSSGQKAYEQYF	TGTGCCAGCAGCTCGGGACAGAAGGCCTACGAGCAGTACTTC
TRBD2	many	TRBV2	TRBJ2-7	CASTQPSGRAAWEQYF	TGTGCCAGCACTCAACCTAGCGGGAGGGCCGCTTGGGAGCAGTACTTC
-	few	TRBV4-1	TRBJ1-2	CASSQEKPRRGYTF	TGCGCCAGCAGCCAAGAAAAGCCTCGGAGGGGCTACACCTTC
TRBD1	few	TRBV4-1	TRBJ1-1	CASRHRDSLNTEAFF	TGCGCCAGCCGACACCGGGACAGCCTGAACACTGAAGCTTTCTTT
-	many	TRBV12-3/TRBV12-4	TRBJ1-4	CASSLGQSNEKLFF	TGTGCCAGCAGTTTGGGGCAGTCTAATGAAAAACTGTTTTTT
-	-	TRBV18	TRBJ2-5	CASSPFATEQETQYF	TGTGCCAGCTCACCGTTTGCGACAGAGCAAGAGACCCAGTACTTC
-	many	TRBV6-1	TRBJ1-4	CASSDHRLSNEKLFF	TGTGCCAGCAGTGACCACAGGTTATCTAATGAAAAACTGTTTTTT